This T cell receptor (beta chain) was recovered during a study of Ad26.COV2.S vaccination and SARS-CoV-2 variants. At the level of the study: Doses of Ad26.COV2.S were injected into muscle once or twice, 56 days apart.

Study-level findings and limits: Ad26.COV2.S recipients had broader spike-specific TCRs (P = 0.0014). The TCR breadth and depth analyses may have understated or missed part of the total T cell responses.

Stated treatment: some 19 received Ad26.COV2.S at low or high dose, single or two shots; 5 received placebo; per-sample allocation not given. Specimen acquisition occurred on day 63 following the initial vaccine or placebo injection. Whoever gave the sample was an adult aged 18-55 years in Boston. Per germline, CDR1 SEHNR and CDR2 FQNEAQ (reference sequence). The CDR3 has 17 residues. V was pared by 5 bases and J by 5 bases, with 14 bases of the junction left unmatched. The assay was immunoSEQ multiplex PCR, and TCRdb's table has in-frame clones only and misses some. Of around 300,000 clones in the sample, about 88% were seen once. To note about this clone: No antigen is known for it.

Sequencing was performed on peripheral blood, taken in a trial of Ad26.COV2.S vaccine versus placebo. The sequence derives from a person between 18 and 59 years old who received the Ad26.COV2.S COVID-19 vaccine or a placebo. The J gene is TRBJ2-1, the V gene TRBV7-9; 8 positions match TRBD1. In DNA form, the CDR3 reads TGTGCCAGCAGCCCTGGACAGGGATTGGGTACGGACAATGAGCAGTTCTTC. This codes for CASSPGQGLGTDNEQFF.